Sequencing of this TCR beta chain was carried out in a study of blood T cell repertoires in COVID-19. Study as a whole: Acute and convalescent COVID-19 specimens originated in the United States, Italy and Spain.

The CDR3 has 16 residues. V lost 0 bases and J lost 3, with 12 bases in between. The germline gives CDR1 ENHRY, CDR2 SYGVKD. Participant reports of clinical history set cohort assignment. Assay used: immunoSEQ multiplex PCR; TCRdb lists only in-frame clones, some missing. The data hold approximately 440,000 clones, with roughly 87% observed a single time. The genes are TRBV10-3 and TRBJ1-3; D is uncertain. Sequenced material: PBMCs or T cells enriched from blood (not recorded which). The TCR sequence derives from a woman younger than 35 who had recovered from COVID-19. CDR3 sequence (DNA): TGTGCCATCAGTGAGTCGAGGGTGGGAAGTGGAAACACCATATATTTT. Protein product: CAISESRVGSGNTIYF.